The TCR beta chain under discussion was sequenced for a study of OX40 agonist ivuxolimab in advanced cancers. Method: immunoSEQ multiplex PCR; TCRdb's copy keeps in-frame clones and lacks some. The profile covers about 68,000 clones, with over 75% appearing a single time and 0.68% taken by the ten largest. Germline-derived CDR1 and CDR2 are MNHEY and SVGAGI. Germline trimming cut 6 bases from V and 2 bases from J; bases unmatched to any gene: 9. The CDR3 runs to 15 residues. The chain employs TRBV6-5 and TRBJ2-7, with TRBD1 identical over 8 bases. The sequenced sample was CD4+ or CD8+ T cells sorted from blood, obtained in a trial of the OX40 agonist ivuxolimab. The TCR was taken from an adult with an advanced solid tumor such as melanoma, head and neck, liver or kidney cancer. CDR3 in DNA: TGTGCCAGCAGCCGCCGGACAGGGATTGCCTACGAGCAGTACTTC. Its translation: CASSRRTGIAYEQYF.